A single sample gave rise to the 5 T cell receptor beta chains below, sequenced in a study of T cell changes during pregnancy in multiple sclerosis (dated 2019 in TCRdb). Libraries were prepared through the immunoSEQ multiplex PCR assay. TCRdb took over this immuneACCESS table, retaining in-frame rearrangements with V and J assigned. Such tables are incomplete; in checked studies, under half of the missing clones stem from an unresolved V gene, and the remainder is unexplained. The sample table contains tens of thousands of clones; only one count was recorded for more than 75% of them. The leading ten clones occupy nearly 0.75% of the sample. This sample comprised CD4+ T cells from peripheral blood mononuclear cells, obtained in the first trimester of pregnancy. These receptors were taken from a female donor in good health, enrolled as a control in a pregnancy study.

V is TRBV5-1 and J is TRBJ2-7; 9 positions agree with TRBD1. The junction had 6 bases not matched to a gene; V was cut back by 4 bases and J by 4 bases. CDR3 size: 14 residues. Germline lookup yields CDR1 SGHRS and CDR2 YFSETQ. CDR3 sequence (DNA): TGCGCCAGCAGCCCTGGGACAGGGAGGTACGAGCAGTACTTC. Translation: CASSPGTGRYEQYF.

Of note for this clone: One end of the junction does not line up with germline, which may come from a read error. Here the CDR3 DNA reads TGTGCCAGTAGTGTAGAGGGTTTAGCTGGCTACACCTTC. It translates to CASSVEGLAGYTF. The chain combines TRBV19 with TRBJ1-2; D not certain. The CDR3 covers 13 residues. The V gene's germline CDR1 is LNHDA and CDR2 SQIVND (reference sequence).

The chain combines TRBV11-2 with TRBJ2-3; 8 bases line up with TRBD2. Germline CDR1 SGHAT, CDR2 FQNNGV. This CDR3 has 16 residues. Germline trimming cut 7 bases from V and 0 bases from J; bases unmatched to any gene: 9. The CDR3 loop reads CASTRGSGSSTDTQYF. CDR3 DNA: TGTGCCAGCACAAGAGGGAGCGGGAGTAGCACAGATACGCAGTATTTT.

The chain employs TRBV6-5 and TRBJ1-2, with no clear D. V was trimmed by 6 bases and J by 4 bases, leaving 12 bases between them. There are 13 residues in the CDR3. CDR1 MNHEY and CDR2 SVGAGI come from the germline V gene. The CDR3 DNA is TGTGCCAGCAGCAAACCCCCCGGCTATGGCTACACCTTC. The encoded protein is CASSKPPGYGYTF.

The chain combines TRBV14 with TRBJ1-1, with D hard to call. CDR3 size: 14 residues. V lost 4 bases, J lost 0 bases, and 9 bases lay in between. CDR1 and CDR2 from the germline V gene are SGHDN and FVKESK. The CDR3 coding sequence is TGTGCCAGCAGCCTACACGCCATGAACACTGAAGCTTTCTTT. This codes for CASSLHAMNTEAFF.